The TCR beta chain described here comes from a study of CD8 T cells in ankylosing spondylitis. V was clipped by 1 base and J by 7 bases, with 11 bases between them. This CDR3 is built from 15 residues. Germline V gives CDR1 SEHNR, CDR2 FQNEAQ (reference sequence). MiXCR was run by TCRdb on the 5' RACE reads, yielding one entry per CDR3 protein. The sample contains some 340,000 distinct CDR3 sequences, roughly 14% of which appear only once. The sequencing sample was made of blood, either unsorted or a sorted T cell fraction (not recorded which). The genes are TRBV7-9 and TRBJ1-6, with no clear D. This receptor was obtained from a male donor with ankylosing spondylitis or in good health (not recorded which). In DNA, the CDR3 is TGTGCCAGCAGCTTAGGGCTCGGAATCAATTCACCCCTCCACTTT. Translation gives CASSLGLGINSPLHF.